The 21 T cell receptor beta chains below come from one sample, sequenced in a study of type 1 regulatory T cells (dated by TCRdb to about 2021). Instrument on record: Illumina MiSeq. Through fastp at Q25 and MiXCR, TCRdb rebuilt clones from the public reads, retaining in-frame beta chains. When rows share a CDR3 protein, they turn into one entry using the most common DNA and genes. This sample has 80,000 to 100,000 distinct CDR3 sequences in its table, and around 30% of those were observed once. The top ten clonotypes cover 2% to 2.5% of the sample. Specimen: CD4+ T cells, either the whole sample or a sorted fraction (not recorded which). These receptors were obtained from a human donor in good health.

The rearrangement uses TRBV10-3 and TRBJ1-5; tentative D call: TRBD1 (5 bases). Germline CDR1 is ENHRY and CDR2 is SYGVKD. V lost 2 bases and J lost 5, with 13 bases in between. The CDR3 extends over 15 amino acids. CDR3 in DNA: TGTGCCATCAGTGAGGAACGGTCAGGGTATCAGCCCCAGCATTTT. Amino acid sequence: CAISEERSGYQPQHF.

The V call is TRBV3-1, the J call TRBJ2-2, with 8 nucleotides matching TRBD2. This CDR3 has 16 amino acids. CDR1 is LGHDT, CDR2 YNNKEL, per germline (reference sequence). Trimming removed 0 bases from V and 5 bases from J; junction bases left unmatched: 5. The CDR3 DNA follows: TGTGCCAGCAGCCAAGAATTATCTAGCGGGACCGGGGAGCTGTTTTTT. Its protein product is CASSQELSSGTGELFF.

This clonotype was counted only a few times. The chain links TRBV28 to TRBJ2-3; the D call may be TRBD1 or TRBD2 (5 bases each). Trimming cost V 3 bases and J 0 bases, with 10 bases left between them. Germline CDR1 MDHEN, CDR2 SYDVKM. The CDR3 loop spans 15 amino acids. The CDR3 region has the DNA TGTGCCAGCAGTTTCCCCCGGGGCAGCACAGATACGCAGTATTTT. Translation: CASSFPRGSTDTQYF.

This clonotype was found a few times. The chain joins TRBV7-9 to TRBJ2-3; a weak D match, TRBD2 (7 bases). Trimming took off 5 bases at V and 5 bases at J, with 17 bases between the two ends. This CDR3 spans 15 amino acids. Germline V CDR1 and CDR2: SEHNR, FQNEAQ (reference sequence). The CDR3 coding sequence is TGTGCCAGCAGCGTAGGGGGGGGCCGTCAAGATACGCAGTATTTT. As protein: CASSVGGGRQDTQYF.

V usage is TRBV5-5 and J usage is TRBJ1-6; D is unresolved. The CDR3 has 14 residues. Trimming pared 2 bases from V and 8 bases from J, leaving 11 bases between. Germline lookup yields CDR1 SGHKS and CDR2 YYEKEE (reference sequence). The CDR3 loop reads CASSLMGADSPLHF. CDR3 in DNA: TGTGCCAGCAGCTTAATGGGCGCGGATTCACCCCTCCACTTT.

This clonotype was seen a handful of times. This rearrangement joins TRBV14 to TRBJ2-1, with 13 nucleotides matching TRBD2. The CDR3 has 16 amino acids. The V gene's germline CDR1 is SGHDN and CDR2 FVKESK. V was pared by 1 base and J by 9 bases, with 6 bases of the junction left unmatched. For the CDR3, the DNA is TGTGCCAGCAGCCAAGTAGGGACTAGCGGGATCGGTGAGCAGTTCTTC. Protein: CASSQVGTSGIGEQFF.

This clonotype was counted between two and nine times. The V and J genes are TRBV27 and TRBJ2-5; 8 bases are shared with TRBD1. V gave up 6 bases and J gave up 2 bases; unmatched junction bases: 11. The germline V gene has CDR1 MNHEY and CDR2 SMNVEV (reference sequence). The CDR3 extends over 16 amino acids. The CDR3 nucleotides are TGTGCCAGCAGCCCCCAAACCGGGACAGGACAAGAGACCCAGTACTTC. It encodes CASSPQTGTGQETQYF.

This chain links TRBV10-3 with TRBJ2-2, with TRBD1 matching 8 bases. Trimming removed 5 bases from V and 6 bases from J; junction bases left unmatched: 5. The CDR3 has 14 amino acids. Germline V lookup: CDR1 ENHRY, CDR2 SYGVKD. CDR3 protein: CAISSDREAGELFF. DNA for the CDR3: TGTGCCATCAGTTCGGACAGGGAGGCCGGGGAGCTGTTTTTT.

In this sample, this clonotype turned up once. Since a much larger clone is just one base distant, this may be a read error. This chain uses TRBV7-2 with TRBJ2-5; 12 bases align to TRBD1. CDR1 is SGHTA and CDR2 is FQGNSA in the germline V gene. The CDR3 runs 14 residues. The CDR3 region is CASSPGQGAKTQCF. As DNA, the CDR3 is TGTGCCAGCAGTCCGGGACAGGGGGCAAAGACCCAGTGCTTC. Supplemented by reference TRBV7-2 and TRBJ2-5, the full variable domain reads GAGVSQSPSNKVTEKGKDVELRCDPISGHTALYWYRQSLGQGLEFLIYFQGNSAPDKSGLPSDRFSAERTGGSVSTLTIQRTQQEDSAVYLCASSPGQGAKTQCFGPGTRLLVL.

The J gene is TRBJ2-3, the V gene TRBV5-1; D is undetermined. Germline V CDR1 and CDR2: SGHRS, YFSETQ. V was pared by 4 bases and J by 6 bases, with 9 bases between. The length of the CDR3 is 12 residues. The CDR3 reads CASSRSLDTQYF. CDR3 nucleotides: TGCGCCAGCAGCAGATCACTGGATACGCAGTATTTT.

This clonotype was seen more than once but under ten times. This chain joins TRBV12-3 or TRBV12-4 and TRBJ2-7; the D call may be TRBD1 or TRBD2 (5 bases each). The CDR3 has 11 amino acids. Trimming took 10 bases from V and 4 from J, leaving 11 bases between them. This chain's CDR3 is CATSRAYEQYF. The CDR3 DNA reads TGTGCCACTAGCAGGGCGTACGAGCAGTACTTC.

The V and J genes are TRBV7-6 and TRBJ2-2; D is unclear. The CDR3 is 16 residues long. With 1 base removed from V and 1 base from J, the gap between germline ends came to 10 bases. Germline V CDR1 and CDR2: SGHVS, FNYEAQ. Here the CDR3 reads CASSLGIGLNTGELFF. The DNA for the CDR3 is TGTGCCAGCAGCTTAGGAATAGGGCTGAACACCGGGGAGCTGTTTTTT.

This clonotype was seen only a few times. The chain uses TRBV28 and TRBJ2-2; no reliable D call. V lost 2 bases to trimming and J lost 1 base, with 11 bases between them. This CDR3 has 16 residues. The V gene's germline CDR1 is MDHEN and CDR2 SYDVKM. The CDR3 reads CASSLGLYRNTGELFF. Written as DNA, the CDR3 is TGTGCCAGCAGTTTAGGTCTGTACAGGAACACCGGGGAGCTGTTTTTT.

This clonotype appeared a few times. CDR3 loop: CASSYSAQDSRADTQYF. CDR3 nucleotides: TGTGCCAGCAGTTACTCGGCCCAGGACAGCAGGGCAGATACGCAGTATTTT. This rearrangement joins TRBV6-5 to TRBJ2-3; a weak D match, TRBD1 (6 bases). The germline gives CDR1 MNHEY, CDR2 SVGAGI. The CDR3 covers 17 residues. The V end was cut by 0 bases, the J end by 4 bases, with 17 bases between.

The genes are TRBV5-5 and TRBJ2-5, with a possible D match to TRBD2 (5 bases). The CDR3 is 16 amino acids. The germline V gene has CDR1 SGHKS and CDR2 YYEKEE (reference sequence). V dropped 3 bases and J dropped 5 bases, with 20 bases sitting between them. CDR3 in DNA: TGTGCCAGCAGCTCCATCCGTAGCGTGAGAGGGGAGACCCAGTACTTC. Protein: CASSSIRSVRGETQYF.

This clonotype was counted a few times. The chain carries TRBV28 and TRBJ2-6; no clear D gene. V shed 5 bases and J shed 0 bases, with 8 bases lying between them. This CDR3 is built from 15 residues. Germline CDR1 MDHEN, CDR2 SYDVKM. The CDR3 loop reads CASSPALSGANVLTF. Written as DNA, the CDR3 is TGTGCCAGCAGTCCGGCCCTCTCTGGGGCCAACGTCCTGACTTTC.

DNA of the CDR3: TGTGCCAGCAGCTTGGAGACTAGTTCGGCAGATACGCAGTATTTT. Its translation: CASSLETSSADTQYF. The chain employs TRBV5-5 and TRBJ2-3, with a tentative D call TRBD2 (6 bases). This CDR3 has 15 amino acids. Germline assignment: CDR1 SGHKS and CDR2 YYEKEE (reference sequence). Trimming shortened V by 0 bases and J by 4 bases, and 12 bases separated the two germline ends.

This rearrangement joins TRBV29-1 to TRBJ2-6, with D tentatively TRBD1 or TRBD2 (6 bases each). Trimming took 8 bases from V and 1 from J, leaving 18 bases between them. Germline CDR1 reads SQVTM; CDR2 reads ANQGSEA. CDR3 length: 16 residues. This CDR3 is CSTAGHDRSGANVLTF. The CDR3 region has the DNA TGCAGCACTGCGGGACACGACCGTTCTGGGGCCAACGTCCTGACTTTC. Looking up the rest from reference TRBV29-1 and TRBJ2-6 gives the full variable domain: SAVISQKPSRDICQRGTSLTIQCQVDSQVTMMFWYRQQPGQSLTLIATANQGSEATYESGFVIDKFPISRPNLTFSTLTVSNMSPEDSSIYLCSTAGHDRSGANVLTFGAGSRLTVL.

The genes are TRBV20-1 and TRBJ2-1; 8 bases match TRBD1. Losses at the gene ends were 0 bases for V and 1 base for J; bases not matched to a gene: 11. There are 18 residues in the CDR3. Germline CDR1 and CDR2: DFQATT and SNEGSKA (reference sequence). CDR3 sequence reads: CSARDRQGQVGSYNEQFF. The CDR3 nucleotides are TGCAGTGCTAGAGATCGACAGGGACAGGTGGGATCCTACAATGAGCAGTTCTTC.

This clonotype turned up a few times. This chain's CDR3 is CASSFLASGSLLGNEQFF. DNA for the CDR3: TGTGCCAGCAGCTTCTTGGCTAGCGGGAGTCTTTTGGGCAATGAGCAGTTCTTC. The chain links TRBV7-2 to TRBJ2-1, with 10 bases lining up with TRBD2. This CDR3 spans 18 amino acids. The germline V gene encodes CDR1 SGHTA and CDR2 FQGNSA. The V and J ends lost 3 bases and 6 bases, in that order; junction bases with no gene match: 14.

Ten or more counts support this clonotype. The chain has TRBV7-2 and TRBJ2-7; 12 bases are a match to TRBD1. V was pared by 5 bases and J by 4 bases, with 6 bases of the junction left unmatched. The CDR3 sequence is 15 residues long. Germline loops: CDR1 SGHTA, CDR2 FQGNSA. CDR3 sequence reads: CASSVRDRGPYEQYF. The CDR3 nucleotides read TGTGCCAGCAGCGTCCGGGACAGGGGGCCTTACGAGCAGTACTTC.